The entry below describes one T cell receptor (beta chain). The data stem from a study of blood T cell repertoires in COVID-19. Categorization into cohorts depended on clinical history that participants reported. Exposed participants encountered a COVID-19 case during the 2 weeks preceding study entry. Under the authors' procedure: Amplification with reference gene primers provided the estimates of nucleated cell counts. This table comes from immunoSEQ multiplex PCR, and its TCRdb copy is limited to in-frame clones, with some not included. Clone size and V and J calls were adopted from that table, with D and trimming inferred from the DNA. In the table there are around 340,000 clones, about 90% of which are singletons. The material sequenced was PBMCs or T cells enriched from blood (not recorded which). The clonotype comes from a woman under 40 who had been exposed to COVID-19.

Here the CDR3 reads CAWSRPTGLHYEQYF. In DNA form, the CDR3 reads TGTGCCTGGAGTCGTCCGACAGGACTCCACTACGAGCAGTACTTC. The V gene is TRBV30, the J gene TRBJ2-7; D is perhaps TRBD1 (6 bases). CDR3 length equals 15 residues. Germline CDR1 is GTSNPN and CDR2 is SVGIG (reference sequence). V lost 2 bases, J lost 3 bases, and 17 bases lay in between.